The clone carrying this T cell receptor beta chain occurred once. Its antigen remains unknown. The junction does not match germline at one end; this may be a read error. Other DNA variants within this sample encode the same CDR3. The source of the sample is a study of T cells in pancreatic ductal adenocarcinoma. General study points: Blood had more productive templates and about 7.9-fold more unique clonotypes than tumor.

Clones were read by immunoSEQ multiplex PCR, and TCRdb kept only the in-frame ones, dropping some. The sample shows 25,000 to 35,000 clones, more than 80% of them seen only once. Selected pancreatic ductal adenocarcinoma patients had undergone surgery without neoadjuvant therapy. Germline V CDR1 and CDR2: MNHEY, SMNVEV (reference sequence). CDR3 length: 13 residues. This clonotype was sampled from a human donor with pancreatic ductal adenocarcinoma. Sequencing was carried out using PBMCs. The chain recombines TRBV27 with TRBJ1-4; D ambiguous. The DNA for the CDR3 is TGTGCCAGCAGAGGCCAATTTAATGAAAAGCTGTTTTTT. Protein product: CASRGQFNEKLFF.